The next 9 T cell receptor beta chains were all read from a single sample in a study of cytomegalovirus exposure and HLA in healthy donors. This PCR relied on a set of 60 Vbeta primers and 13 Jbeta primers. The assay was immunoSEQ multiplex PCR, and TCRdb's table has in-frame clones only and misses some. The sample records about 140,000 clones, about 80% being singletons. Sample: PBMCs. Receptors originate from a male donor in good health and CMV-seropositive.

This chain links TRBV15 with TRBJ2-2; D remains ambiguous. The germline gives CDR1 LNHNV, CDR2 YYDKDF (reference sequence). The V gene lost 1 base and the J gene lost 2 bases, with 8 bases spanning the gap. The CDR3 extends over 15 amino acids. This chain's CDR3 is CATSRVSENTGELFF. The CDR3 DNA reads TGTGCCACCAGCAGAGTGTCAGAAAACACCGGGGAGCTGTTTTTT.

As to this clone: In the same sample, other DNA sequences code for this CDR3. The rearrangement joins TRBV5-6 to TRBJ2-7, with 7 bases matching TRBD1. CDR1 is SGHDT and CDR2 is YYEEEE in the germline V gene. With V trimmed by 0 bases and J by 4 bases, 4 bases remained unmatched. This CDR3 comprises 14 residues. The CDR3 loop is CASSLGQGRYEQYF. CDR3 coding DNA: TGTGCCAGCAGCTTGGGACAGGGCCGGTACGAGCAGTACTTC. Together with reference TRBV5-6 and TRBJ2-7, the CDR3 gives the full variable domain: DAGVTQSPTHLIKTRGQQVTLRCSPKSGHDTVSWYQQALGQGPQFIFQYYEEEERQRGNFPDRFSGHQFPNYSSELNVNALLLGDSALYLCASSLGQGRYEQYFGPGTRLTVT.

The chain carries TRBV15 and TRBJ2-2; 8 bases match TRBD2. The CDR3 has 16 amino acids. J lost 5 bases, V lost 5 bases, and 10 bases had no gene match. Germline lookup yields CDR1 LNHNV and CDR2 YYDKDF (reference sequence). As DNA, the CDR3 is TGTGCCACCAGCTCGGGAGCGGGGGCCGTGACCGGGGAGCTGTTTTTT. Protein product: CATSSGAGAVTGELFF.

V and J are TRBV28 and TRBJ2-6; weak D call: TRBD1 (5 bases). The CDR3 sequence is 15 residues long. V shed 6 bases and J shed 1 base, with 10 bases lying between them. Germline V gene sequence: CDR1 MDHEN, CDR2 SYDVKM. The CDR3 region has the DNA TGTGCCAGCAGCCCCAGGGTATCTGGGGCCAACGTCCTGACTTTC. Translation: CASSPRVSGANVLTF. The entire variable domain, with the rest obtained from reference TRBV28 and TRBJ2-6, is as follows: DVKVTQSSRYLVKRTGEKVFLECVQDMDHENMFWYRQDPGLGLRLIYFSYDVKMKEKGDIPEGYSVSREKKERFSLILESASTNQTSMYLCASSPRVSGANVLTFGAGSRLTVL.

The rearrangement links TRBV4-3 to TRBJ2-3; D uncertain. The germline CDR1 and CDR2 sequences are LGHNA and YSLEER. This CDR3 region has 17 residues. V was cut by 0 bases and J by 2 bases, with 15 bases left in between. CDR3 nucleotides: TGCGCCAGCAGCCAAGATACTATTACTGACCTCACAGATACGCAGTATTTT. Translating gives CASSQDTITDLTDTQYF.

The V and J genes are TRBV9 and TRBJ2-5; 10 bases agree with TRBD1. Losses at the gene ends were 3 bases for V and 4 bases for J; bases not matched to a gene: 6. The CDR3 has 15 amino acids. Looked up from germline, CDR1 is SGDLS and CDR2 is YYNGEE. Here the CDR3 reads CASSAPDRGLETQYF. As DNA, the CDR3 is TGTGCCAGCAGCGCACCCGACAGGGGGCTAGAGACCCAGTACTTC.

This chain joins TRBV29-1 and TRBJ1-1; 10 positions match TRBD1. This CDR3 is 16 amino acids long. Germline V gene sequence: CDR1 SQVTM, CDR2 ANQGSEA. Losses at the gene ends were 3 bases for V and 0 bases for J; bases not matched to a gene: 7. For the CDR3, the DNA is TGCAGCGTTGACGACAGGGGGCGCGGGATGAACACTGAAGCTTTCTTT. This translates into CSVDDRGRGMNTEAFF.

This clone was detected a few times. The rearrangement uses TRBV5-1 and TRBJ2-7; D not resolved. The CDR3 totals 12 residues. Trimming left V 0 bases short and J 3 bases short, with 4 bases between. Looked up from germline, CDR1 is SGHRS and CDR2 is YFSETQ. In nucleotides, the CDR3 is TGCGCCAGCAGCTTGGGCTACTACGAGCAGTACTTC. This translates into CASSLGYYEQYF.

This chain links TRBV7-9 with TRBJ2-2; weak D call: TRBD2 (6 bases). The CDR3 spans 14 residues. Germline values: CDR1 SEHNR, CDR2 FQNEAQ (reference sequence). The V end lost 4 bases, the J end lost 2 bases, and 8 bases lay between the germline ends. The CDR3 nucleotides read TGTGCCAGCAGCTCGGGACTCAACACCGGGGAGCTGTTTTTT. Protein sequence: CASSSGLNTGELFF.